One sample yielded the 25 T cell receptor beta chains listed below, sequenced in a study of T cell responses to AZD1222 COVID-19 vaccine. Repertoires were generated with immunoSEQ multiplex PCR, while TCRdb's copy carries only in-frame clones and drops some. The sample lists 100,000 to 150,000 clones, about 90% occurring once. The sequenced sample was peripheral blood, obtained on day 0 of AZD1222 vaccination. These receptor sequences come from an adult in good health.

The chain uses TRBV2 and TRBJ1-1, with 9 nucleotides matching TRBD1. This CDR3 has 13 residues. J was trimmed by 10 bases and V by 6 bases; bases with no gene match: 9. The germline CDR1 and CDR2 sequences are SNHLY and FYNNEI. CDR3 in DNA: TGTGCCAGCAGCGCGGGACAGGGTGGGAGAGCTTTCTTT. Amino acid sequence: CASSAGQGGRAFF.

In its sample, this clone was seen a few times. CDR3 sequence reads: CASSANRGDGYTF. As DNA, the CDR3 is TGTGCCAGCTCAGCGAACAGGGGGGATGGCTACACCTTC. The chain combines TRBV18 with TRBJ1-2; 8 nucleotides line up with TRBD1. From germline, CDR1 is KGHSH and CDR2 LQKENI. V shed 5 bases and J 6 bases; nucleotides not matched to a gene: 5. This CDR3 contains 13 residues.

The rearrangement joins TRBV7-8 to TRBJ1-6; no clear D. V was clipped by 5 bases and J by 0 bases, with 11 bases between them. There are 16 residues in the CDR3. CDR1 and CDR2 from the germline V gene are SGHVS and FQNEAQ. The CDR3 DNA sequence: TGTGCCAGCAGCGCCAGCACTGGCTCCTATAATTCACCCCTCCACTTT. This gives the protein CASSASTGSYNSPLHF.

The CDR3 loop is CASSQTRGNYGYTF. DNA of the CDR3: TGTGCCAGCAGCCAAACTAGGGGTAACTATGGCTACACCTTC. V and J are TRBV16 and TRBJ1-2; possibly TRBD1 for D (5 bases). The CDR3 is made up of 14 amino acids. V was trimmed by 2 bases and J by 1 base, leaving 8 bases between them. CDR1 is KGHSY, CDR2 FQNENV, per germline.

In this sample, this clone turned up a few times. The chain carries TRBV7-9 and TRBJ2-1; 10 bases align to TRBD2. V dropped 2 bases and J dropped 7; count of bases not matched to a gene: 8. CDR1 and CDR2 (germline): SEHNR, FQNEAQ (reference sequence). The CDR3 runs to 16 residues. The CDR3 DNA is TGTGCCAGCAGCTTATTGGGACTAGCGAAGTCAAATGAGCAGTTCTTC. Amino acids: CASSLLGLAKSNEQFF.

The gene calls are TRBV7-2 and TRBJ1-3, with D possibly being TRBD1 (6 bases). Per germline, CDR1 SGHTA and CDR2 FQGNSA. The CDR3 contains 13 residues. Trimming cost V 8 bases and J 0 bases, with 8 bases left between them. The CDR3 region has the DNA TGTGCCAGCGGACAGAACTCTGGAAACACCATATATTTT. Its translation is CASGQNSGNTIYF.

This clone was detected only a few times. The CDR3 DNA is TGTGCCAGCAGTCGGCGGACAGGCCGCGCCACTGAAGCTTTCTTT. This sequence encodes CASSRRTGRATEAFF. The V gene is TRBV6-5, the J gene TRBJ1-1, with 7 nucleotides matching TRBD1. This CDR3 region has 15 residues. Germline CDR1 MNHEY, CDR2 SVGAGI. The V segment lost 5 bases and the J segment 4 bases; nucleotides outside the gene matches: 10.

This rearrangement joins TRBV12-3 or TRBV12-4 to TRBJ1-1; 7 bases match TRBD1. The CDR3 loop spans 13 amino acids. J gave up 5 bases and V 2 bases, and 2 bases lay outside the gene matches. CDR3 in amino acids: CASSLRGLTEAFF. CDR3 bases: TGTGCCAGCAGTTTAAGGGGGCTTACTGAAGCTTTCTTT.

The chain employs TRBV28 and TRBJ1-3, with 10 bases matching TRBD1. V lost 8 bases, J lost 3 bases, and 4 bases stayed unmatched. Germline CDR1 MDHEN, CDR2 SYDVKM. The CDR3 consists of 14 residues. The CDR3 is CASGGTGVGNTIYF. DNA of the CDR3: TGTGCCAGCGGGGGGACAGGGGTTGGAAACACCATATATTTT.

The chain is built from TRBV7-2 and TRBJ1-5, with D maybe TRBD1 (6 bases). This CDR3 has 14 amino acids. V lost 9 bases to trimming and J lost 5 bases, with 17 bases between them. Per the germline V gene, CDR1 is SGHTA and CDR2 is FQGNSA. The CDR3 region is CASMPQRGYQPQHF. CDR3 coding DNA: TGTGCCAGTATGCCCCAGAGGGGGTATCAGCCCCAGCATTTT.

V gene TRBV9 combines with J gene TRBJ2-1, with a possible D match to TRBD1 (5 bases). With 0 bases removed from V and 8 bases from J, the gap between germline ends came to 15 bases. Germline loops: CDR1 SGDLS, CDR2 YYNGEE. This CDR3 is built from 15 residues. The CDR3 protein is CASSVVGQGFDEQFF. CDR3 DNA: TGTGCCAGCAGCGTAGTGGGGCAGGGTTTCGATGAGCAGTTCTTC.

This chain links TRBV7-9 with TRBJ2-5, with 9 bases identical to TRBD2. This CDR3 is built from 14 residues. Germline loops: CDR1 SEHNR, CDR2 FQNEAQ (reference sequence). The ends lost 3 bases at V and 5 bases at J; junction bases unmatched: 4. The chain's CDR3 is CASSFRREGETQYF. The CDR3 region has the DNA TGTGCCAGCAGCTTCCGGCGGGAGGGGGAGACCCAGTACTTC.

CDR3 protein: CASMGGRNTEAFF. The DNA of the CDR3 is TGTGCCAGTATGGGGGGTCGTAACACTGAAGCTTTCTTT. The J gene is TRBJ1-1, the V gene TRBV6-5, with D perhaps TRBD1 (5 bases). V shed 9 bases and J shed 2 bases, with 13 bases lying between them. Per germline, CDR1 MNHEY and CDR2 SVGAGI. CDR3 size: 13 residues.

V and J are TRBV4-3 and TRBJ2-7; 8 bases align to TRBD1. V trimming: 2 bases; J trimming: 4 bases; junction bases outside the gene matches: 4. Germline-derived CDR1 and CDR2 are LGHNA and YSLEER. CDR3 length equals 14 residues. DNA for the CDR3: TGCGCCAGCAGCCAAACGACAGGGGCATACGAGCAGTACTTC. It translates to CASSQTTGAYEQYF.

This clone has a handful of counts. The rearrangement joins TRBV2 to TRBJ2-5; possible D gene TRBD2, 5 bases. The CDR3 loop spans 14 amino acids. Trimming took off 1 base at V and 4 bases at J, with 10 bases between the two ends. The germline CDR1 and CDR2 sequences are SNHLY and FYNNEI. The CDR3 DNA is TGTGCCAGCAGTGAAGAAGTTGGGAGAGAGACCCAGTACTTC. Its translation is CASSEEVGRETQYF.

In its sample, this clone was seen once. The CDR3 sequence: CASSLTGSQETQYF. The CDR3 DNA is TGTGCCAGCAGCTTAACGGGATCCCAAGAGACCCAGTACTTC. The genes are TRBV7-2 and TRBJ2-5; tentatively, D is TRBD2 (5 bases). CDR3 length equals 14 residues. The germline gives CDR1 SGHTA, CDR2 FQGNSA. V gave up 2 bases and J gave up 1 base, with 8 bases separating them.

This clone has a single count. Other DNA sequences in this sample translate to the same CDR3. This chain connects TRBV7-9 to TRBJ2-7, with 10 nucleotides matching TRBD1. This CDR3 is 13 amino acids long. With 5 bases clipped from V and 4 bases from J, the junction kept 2 bases outside the gene matches. Germline V gives CDR1 SEHNR, CDR2 FQNEAQ (reference sequence). CDR3 bases: TGTGCCAGCAGCCGGACAGGGGGATACGAGCAGTACTTC. Protein: CASSRTGGYEQYF.

The rearrangement links TRBV3-1 (or the pseudogene TRBV3-2) to TRBJ1-1, with TRBD1 identical over 8 bases. The CDR3 consists of 16 residues. V lost 4 bases to trimming and J lost 1 base; unmatched junction nucleotides: 8. Germline V lookup: CDR1 LGHDT, CDR2 YNNKEL (reference sequence). The CDR3 nucleotides read TGTGCCAGCAGCCTAACCGGGGGGACAGGGAACACTGAAGCTTTCTTT. Its translation is CASSLTGGTGNTEAFF.

This chain links TRBV11-2 with TRBJ2-1; D uncertain. Germline V lookup: CDR1 SGHAT, CDR2 FQNNGV. V dropped 5 bases and J dropped 5 bases, with 19 bases sitting between them. The CDR3 spans 16 residues. This chain's CDR3 is CASSAVKGSSHNEQFF. The CDR3 region has the DNA TGTGCCAGCAGCGCCGTAAAGGGTTCGAGCCACAATGAGCAGTTCTTC.

This clone was counted a single time. V and J are TRBV5-1 and TRBJ2-2, with D possibly TRBD2 on 5 matching bases. In germline, CDR1 is SGHRS, CDR2 YFSETQ. Between the trimmed V and J ends, which lost 2 bases and 4 bases, there was a span of 9 bases. CDR3 length: 14 amino acids. DNA for the CDR3: TGCGCCAGCAGCTTTCGGGATGCCACCGGGGAGCTGTTTTTT. It yields the protein CASSFRDATGELFF.

The chain is built from TRBV2 and TRBJ1-1; possibly TRBD1 for D (6 bases). The CDR3 contains 17 residues. The germline gives CDR1 SNHLY, CDR2 FYNNEI. V was shortened by 7 bases and J by 0 bases, with 21 bases between the two germline ends. The CDR3 nucleotides read TGTGCCAGCAAGACCTCGGGACAAACGCACATGAACACTGAAGCTTTCTTT. Its translation is CASKTSGQTHMNTEAFF.

The table lists this clone with a count of one. The chain couples TRBV10-1 to TRBJ2-7; D perhaps matches TRBD2 (5 bases). Germline V lookup: CDR1 WNHNN, CDR2 SYGVQD (reference sequence). V lost 3 bases and J lost 6, with 9 bases in between. CDR3 size: 12 residues. CDR3 in DNA: TGCGCCAGCAGTGATGGAGGAAGCGAGCAGTACTTC. It translates to CASSDGGSEQYF.

The chain has TRBV2 and TRBJ1-1; 9 bases fit TRBD1. The length of the CDR3 is 14 residues. V trimming: 5 bases; J trimming: 6 bases; junction bases outside the gene matches: 7. Per germline, CDR1 SNHLY and CDR2 FYNNEI. The CDR3 region is CASSWGQGDAEAFF. The CDR3 DNA reads TGTGCCAGCAGTTGGGGACAGGGAGACGCTGAAGCTTTCTTT.

The chain is built from TRBV27 and TRBJ2-7; no reliable D call. The CDR3 has 15 amino acids. V lost 0 bases and J 3 bases, leaving 12 bases between the germline ends. Germline V gene data show CDR1 as MNHEY and CDR2 as SMNVEV (reference sequence). This chain's CDR3 is CASSLSGLKGYEQYF. The DNA for the CDR3 is TGTGCCAGCAGTTTATCCGGGCTGAAGGGCTACGAGCAGTACTTC.

This rearrangement joins TRBV3-1 (or the pseudogene TRBV3-2) to TRBJ2-2, with a tentative D call TRBD2 (6 bases). CDR1 is LGHDT, CDR2 YNNKEL, per germline (reference sequence). The CDR3 is 17 amino acids. With 5 bases removed from V and 6 bases from J, the gap between germline ends came to 22 bases. The CDR3: CASSSSSWGTEPGELFF. In DNA form, the CDR3 reads TGTGCCAGCAGCTCTTCAAGCTGGGGGACTGAGCCCGGGGAGCTGTTTTTT.